The sequence of this T cell receptor beta chain was determined in a study of naive and memory T cell subsets. Findings of the study overall: Activation and differentiation may alter RNA-based TCR counts.

Cells stained for CD3, CD4, CD8, CD45RA and CD27 were sorted into four subsets. The trim removed 5 bases at V and 0 bases at J, leaving 8 bases unmatched. Germline values: CDR1 SQVTM, CDR2 ANQGSEA. The CDR3 has 16 residues. The beta constant-region primer was an equimolar mix of two oligonucleotides covering TRBC1 and TRBC2. Four rounds of PCR amplified the ligated cDNA using nested alpha and beta constant-region primers plus SP2. From the UMI-ligation and nested PCR reads, TCRdb called clonotypes with MiXCR, one entry per CDR3 protein. The sample has around 110,000 distinct CDR3 sequences, about 36% seen once. Concerning this clonotype itself: Its antigen is not known.

Input material: central memory CD4+ T cells from blood. This TCR was sampled from a human donor in good health. The chain combines TRBV29-1 with TRBJ2-1; the match to TRBD2 covers 9 bases. The DNA of the CDR3 is TGCAGCGTTCGGCGGGAGGGCCGGAGCTCCTACAATGAGCAGTTCTTC. The encoded protein is CSVRREGRSSYNEQFF.